Below, 28 T cell receptor beta chains from the same sample are listed, as sequenced in a study of control samples from healthy donors and cancer patients. The table came from immunoSEQ multiplex PCR; TCRdb's copy has only in-frame clones and leaves some out. The profile shows under 30,000 clones, approximately 85% of them singletons. The sequenced sample consisted of PBMCs. The receptors derive from an older woman with head and neck cancer.

The gene calls are TRBV7-2 and TRBJ1-1; D is perhaps TRBD1 (5 bases). V was cut by 5 bases and J by 7 bases, with 20 bases left in between. Germline V CDR1 and CDR2: SGHTA, FQGNSA. This CDR3 is built from 15 residues. The CDR3 DNA reads as TGTGCCAGCAGCCCCTGGAGGGCAGGGAATATTGAAGCTTTCTTT. Its protein is CASSPWRAGNIEAFF.

The CDR3 DNA reads as TGTGCCAGCAGCCATAAGACCAGGGGGGACACTGAAGCTTTCTTT. Its translation: CASSHKTRGDTEAFF. V and J are TRBV6-6 and TRBJ1-1; 7 nucleotides align to TRBD1. CDR1 and CDR2 (germline): MNHNY, SVGAGI (reference sequence). The CDR3 extends over 15 amino acids. The J segment lost 3 bases and the V segment lost 6 bases, leaving 10 bases of the junction unmatched.

The CDR3 bases are TGTGCCAGCATCCTAGGACAGCTAGCTGGAAACACCATATATTTT. It codes for CASILGQLAGNTIYF. V usage is TRBV6-5 and J usage is TRBJ1-3; maybe TRBD1 (6 bases). The CDR3 is 15 residues long. Germline CDR1 is MNHEY and CDR2 is SVGAGI. V was shortened by 7 bases and J by 2 bases, with 15 bases between the two germline ends.

Details on this clone: Other DNA sequences of this sample code for an identical CDR3. The chain links TRBV6-4 to TRBJ2-3; D is unclear. Germline CDR1 reads MRHNA; CDR2 reads SNTAGT. CDR3 length equals 16 residues. V was pared by 3 bases and J by 6 bases, with 19 bases between. CDR3 in amino acids: CASSEWARRDTDTQYF. DNA of the CDR3: TGTGCCAGCAGTGAATGGGCCAGGAGAGACACGGATACGCAGTATTTT.

This sequence joins TRBV9 and TRBJ1-6; 12 bases map to TRBD1. Unmatched junction bases numbered 4, after V lost 3 bases and J lost 9 bases. This CDR3 contains 15 residues. The germline V gene has CDR1 SGDLS and CDR2 YYNGEE. The CDR3 bases are TGTGCCAGCAGCGAGGGGACAGGGGGCTTTTCACCCCTCCACTTT. Amino acids: CASSEGTGGFSPLHF.

This clone was counted between two and nine times. V usage is TRBV3-1 (or the pseudogene TRBV3-2) and J usage is TRBJ1-1; D is ambiguous. V dropped 5 bases and J dropped 9 bases, with 10 bases sitting between them. CDR1 is LGHDT, CDR2 YNNKEL, per germline (reference sequence). The CDR3 runs 11 residues. The CDR3 DNA follows: TGTGCCAGCAGCTCCCGGGATCAAGCTTTCTTT. Translation: CASSSRDQAFF.

CDR3: CASSLAGGGNTGELFF. Here the CDR3 DNA reads TGTGCCAGCAGCTTGGCCGGCGGGGGGAACACCGGGGAGCTGTTTTTT. This chain joins TRBV5-5 and TRBJ2-2; 7 bases are shared with TRBD2. This CDR3 has 16 residues. From germline, CDR1 is SGHKS and CDR2 YYEKEE (reference sequence). The J segment lost 1 base and the V segment lost 0 bases, leaving 3 bases of the junction unmatched.

This clone was counted a single time. This chain links TRBV14 with TRBJ2-1, with D possibly TRBD2 on 5 matching bases. The CDR3 contains 14 residues. The V gene lost 9 bases and the J gene lost 2 bases, with 14 bases spanning the gap. Germline lookup yields CDR1 SGHDN and CDR2 FVKESK. The CDR3 spells CARPAGDPYNEQFF. The CDR3 nucleotides are TGTGCCAGACCCGCCGGGGATCCCTACAATGAGCAGTTCTTC.

The rearrangement links TRBV2 to TRBJ1-5, with D possibly TRBD1 on 5 matching bases. The V gene lost 1 base and the J gene lost 3 bases, with 16 bases spanning the gap. The CDR3 runs to 17 residues. Germline V gene lookup returns CDR1 SNHLY and CDR2 FYNNEI. CDR3 loop: CASSEGGGVIDNQPQHF. The CDR3 nucleotides read TGTGCCAGCAGTGAAGGGGGAGGGGTGATTGACAATCAGCCCCAGCATTTT.

This chain joins TRBV12-3 or TRBV12-4 and TRBJ2-7; D not certain. V dropped 5 bases and J dropped 5 bases, with 7 bases sitting between them. The CDR3 is 11 amino acids. The CDR3 region is CASSIQHEQYF. CDR3 bases: TGTGCCAGCAGTATACAGCACGAGCAGTACTTC.

The chain links TRBV5-4 to TRBJ1-1; D unclear. Between the trimmed V and J ends, which lost 4 bases and 0 bases, there was a span of 7 bases. From germline, CDR1 is SGHNT and CDR2 YYREEE (reference sequence). The CDR3 is made up of 13 amino acids. The CDR3 bases are TGTGCCAGCAGCGGGCAAATGAACACTGAAGCTTTCTTT. Translating it yields CASSGQMNTEAFF.

V gene TRBV19 combines with J gene TRBJ2-7; no definite D call. The CDR3 runs 15 residues. Trimming removed 0 bases at V and 2 bases at J, with 11 bases between. The V gene's germline CDR1 is LNHDA and CDR2 SQIVND (reference sequence). Written as DNA, the CDR3 is TGTGCCAGTAGTATAGAGAAGTTCGGAGCCTACGAGCAGTACTTC. This gives the protein CASSIEKFGAYEQYF. Full variable domain (missing parts from reference TRBV19 and TRBJ2-7): DGGITQSPKYLFRKEGQNVTLSCEQNLNHDAMYWYRQDPGQGLRLIYYSQIVNDFQKGDIAEGYSVSREKKESFPLTVTSAQKNPTAFYLCASSIEKFGAYEQYFGPGTRLTVT.

The rearrangement joins TRBV4-2 to TRBJ2-3; TRBD2 aligns across 9 bases. Unmatched junction bases numbered 5, after V lost 0 bases and J lost 4 bases. CDR3 length equals 16 residues. Germline V CDR1 and CDR2: LGHNA, YNFKEQ. CDR3 loop: CASSQDPRGGPDTQYF. CDR3 nucleotides: TGTGCCAGCAGCCAAGATCCGCGGGGGGGCCCAGATACGCAGTATTTT.

The rearrangement uses TRBV7-9 and TRBJ1-1; a possible D gene is TRBD1 (6 bases). V lost 3 bases and J 6 bases, leaving 14 bases between the germline ends. Germline CDR1 and CDR2: SEHNR and FQNEAQ (reference sequence). This CDR3 spans 14 amino acids. The CDR3 bases are TGTGCCAGCAGCTTTGGTTCAGGGGACGCTGAAGCTTTCTTT. Translated, it gives CASSFGSGDAEAFF.

This clone was recorded only once. The chain recombines TRBV7-2 with TRBJ1-6; D is unresolved. CDR3 length: 14 amino acids. Germline CDR1 and CDR2: SGHTA and FQGNSA. The V end was cut by 1 base, the J end by 8 bases, with 9 bases between. CDR3 DNA sequence: TGTGCCAGCAGCTTAGGACTAATCGATTCACCCCTCCACTTT. Translated, it gives CASSLGLIDSPLHF.

The chain is built from TRBV7-2 and TRBJ1-2; D is possibly TRBD1 (5 bases). This CDR3 contains 14 residues. Germline-derived CDR1 and CDR2 are SGHTA and FQGNSA. V lost 7 bases and J 0 bases, leaving 12 bases between the germline ends. The CDR3 region is CASNGDGPNYGYTF. Written as DNA, the CDR3 is TGTGCCAGCAACGGGGACGGCCCTAACTATGGCTACACCTTC. The whole variable domain, filled in from reference TRBV7-2 and TRBJ1-2, reads GAGVSQSPSNKVTEKGKDVELRCDPISGHTALYWYRQSLGQGLEFLIYFQGNSAPDKSGLPSDRFSAERTGGSVSTLTIQRTQQEDSAVYLCASNGDGPNYGYTFGSGTRLTVV.

The chain recombines TRBV7-2 with TRBJ1-3; 7 positions agree with TRBD1. This CDR3 region has 14 residues. The junction had 1 base not matched to a gene; V was cut back by 5 bases and J by 0 bases. CDR1 and CDR2 (germline): SGHTA, FQGNSA. CDR3 in amino acids: CASSPGGSGNTIYF. CDR3 bases: TGTGCCAGCAGCCCAGGGGGCTCTGGAAACACCATATATTTT.

CDR3 DNA: TGTGCCAGCAGTCCCCCCTTGAGACAGACCAACTATGGCTACACCTTC. Amino acids: CASSPPLRQTNYGYTF. V is TRBV28 and J is TRBJ1-2; D perhaps matches TRBD1 (5 bases). The V end lost 5 bases, the J end lost 2 bases, and 18 bases lay between the germline ends. Germline-derived CDR1 and CDR2 are MDHEN and SYDVKM. The CDR3 runs 16 residues.

The V and J genes are TRBV2 and TRBJ2-5; 8 nucleotides align to TRBD2. CDR1 is SNHLY and CDR2 is FYNNEI in the germline V gene. This CDR3 contains 14 residues. The V segment lost 5 bases and the J segment 4 bases; nucleotides outside the gene matches: 6. The CDR3 DNA is TGTGCCAGCAGTCTTACTAGCGGAAGAGAGACCCAGTACTTC. It specifies CASSLTSGRETQYF. The full variable domain, completed using reference TRBV2 and TRBJ2-5, is EPEVTQTPSHQVTQMGQEVILRCVPISNHLYFYWYRQILGQKVEFLVSFYNNEISEKSEIFDDQFSVERPDGSNFTLKIRSTKLEDSAMYFCASSLTSGRETQYFGPGTRLLVL.

The V call is TRBV4-1, the J call TRBJ2-1, with TRBD2 matching 7 bases. The V gene end was trimmed by 7 bases and the J gene end by 0 bases; junction bases not matched to a gene: 6. Germline CDR1 is MGHRA and CDR2 is YSYEKL. This CDR3 region has 15 residues. DNA for the CDR3: TGCGCCAGCACAATAGCGGGCCCCTCCTACAATGAGCAGTTCTTC. Amino acids: CASTIAGPSYNEQFF.

The chain uses TRBV6-5 and TRBJ1-6, with D hard to call. Trimming removed 8 bases at V and 0 bases at J, with 11 bases between. This CDR3 is built from 15 residues. Germline CDR1 MNHEY, CDR2 SVGAGI. CDR3 sequence reads: CASAEGSSYNSPLHF. CDR3 DNA: TGTGCCAGCGCGGAGGGCAGCTCCTATAATTCACCCCTCCACTTT.

V and J are TRBV6-2 or TRBV6-3 and TRBJ1-1, with unresolved D. CDR3 length: 14 residues. Trimming took off 1 base at V and 3 bases at J, with 9 bases between the two ends. Per the germline V gene, CDR1 is MNHEY and CDR2 is SVGEGT. CDR3 in amino acids: CASSYLAVYTEAFF. In DNA form, the CDR3 reads TGTGCCAGCAGTTACTTGGCCGTTTACACTGAAGCTTTCTTT.

J is TRBJ2-7 and V is TRBV19; 8 positions match TRBD1. V trimming: 4 bases; J trimming: 9 bases; junction bases outside the gene matches: 14. The CDR3 totals 15 residues. Germline V gene lookup returns CDR1 LNHDA and CDR2 SQIVND (reference sequence). The DNA for the CDR3 is TGTGCCAGTAGTAAGGACAGGGCCCTTGCGCGGGGGCAGTACTTC. This translates into CASSKDRALARGQYF.

The table lists this clone with a few counts. The chain uses TRBV27 and TRBJ1-1; 7 bases are shared with TRBD1. CDR3 length equals 12 residues. Germline loops: CDR1 MNHEY, CDR2 SMNVEV (reference sequence). The J segment lost 10 bases and the V segment lost 5 bases, leaving 7 bases of the junction unmatched. The CDR3 coding sequence is TGTGCCAGCAGTCTTGACAGGGTTAGAGCTTTCTTT. It is translated as CASSLDRVRAFF.

A word on this clone: Other DNA variants within this sample encode the same CDR3. The chain combines TRBV5-1 with TRBJ2-1; 7 bases are a match to TRBD2. After removal of 0 bases from V and 0 bases from J, the junction contained 0 bases not matched to a gene. The CDR3 contains 15 residues. Germline V lookup: CDR1 SGHRS, CDR2 YFSETQ. The CDR3 here is CASSLGGGSYNEQFF. CDR3 coding DNA: TGCGCCAGCAGCTTGGGCGGGGGCTCCTACAATGAGCAGTTCTTC.

This chain connects TRBV12-3 or TRBV12-4 to TRBJ1-1; D is ambiguous. V was pared by 5 bases and J by 2 bases, with 9 bases between. This CDR3 comprises 13 residues. The CDR3 spells CASSRQDNTEAFF. CDR3 coding DNA: TGTGCCAGCAGTCGCCAAGACAACACTGAAGCTTTCTTT.

V usage is TRBV4-1 and J usage is TRBJ2-1, with D unresolved. Germline V CDR1 and CDR2: MGHRA, YSYEKL. This CDR3 region has 16 residues. Between the trimmed V and J ends, which lost 2 bases and 2 bases, there was a span of 13 bases. CDR3 sequence reads: CASSQLDLMTYNEQFF. Here the CDR3 DNA reads TGCGCCAGCAGCCAATTGGACCTCATGACCTACAATGAGCAGTTCTTC.

This clone came up once. The chain uses TRBV21-1 and TRBJ2-7; TRBD2 is the table's D call, not checked against the DNA. TRBV21-1 is recorded as a pseudogene. There are 15 residues in the CDR3. The CDR3: CASSPVTGGRSEQYF. Written as DNA, the CDR3 is TGTGCCAGCAGCCCCGTTACGGGGGGGCGGTCCGAGCAGTACTTC.